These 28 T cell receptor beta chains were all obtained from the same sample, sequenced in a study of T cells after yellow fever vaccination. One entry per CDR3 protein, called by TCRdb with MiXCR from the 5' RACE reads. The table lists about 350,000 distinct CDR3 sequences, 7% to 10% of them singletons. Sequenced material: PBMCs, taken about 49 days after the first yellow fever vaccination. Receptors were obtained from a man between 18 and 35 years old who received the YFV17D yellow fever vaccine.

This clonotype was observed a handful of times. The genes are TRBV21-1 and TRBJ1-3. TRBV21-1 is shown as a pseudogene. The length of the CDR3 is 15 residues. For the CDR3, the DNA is TGTGCCAGCAGCAAAGGACAGAGCTCTGGAAACACCATATATTTT. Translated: CASSKGQSSGNTIYF.

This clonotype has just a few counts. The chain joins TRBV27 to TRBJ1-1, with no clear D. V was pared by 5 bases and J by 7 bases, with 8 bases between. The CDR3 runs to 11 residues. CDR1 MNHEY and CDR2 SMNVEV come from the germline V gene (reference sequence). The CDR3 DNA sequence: TGTGCCAGCAGTCCCGAGTATGAAGCTTTCTTT. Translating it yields CASSPEYEAFF.

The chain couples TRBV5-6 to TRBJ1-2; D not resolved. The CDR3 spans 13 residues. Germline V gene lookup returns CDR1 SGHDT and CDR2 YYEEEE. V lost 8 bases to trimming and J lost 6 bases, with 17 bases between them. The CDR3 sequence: CARGPGQLNGYTF. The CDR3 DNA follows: TGTGCCAGGGGCCCCGGGCAGCTCAATGGCTACACCTTC.

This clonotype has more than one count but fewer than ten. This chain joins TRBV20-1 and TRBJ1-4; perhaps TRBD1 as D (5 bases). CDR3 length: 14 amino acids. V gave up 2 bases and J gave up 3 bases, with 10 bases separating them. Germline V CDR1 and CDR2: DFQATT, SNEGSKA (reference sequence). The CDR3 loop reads CSARIRVANEKLFF. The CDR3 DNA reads TGCAGTGCTAGAATCAGGGTAGCTAATGAAAAACTGTTTTTT.

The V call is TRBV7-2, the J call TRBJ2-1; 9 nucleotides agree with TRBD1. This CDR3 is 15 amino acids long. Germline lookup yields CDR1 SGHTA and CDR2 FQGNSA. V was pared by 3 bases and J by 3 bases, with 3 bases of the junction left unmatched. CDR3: CASSFDRGIYNEQFF. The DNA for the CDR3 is TGTGCCAGCAGCTTCGACAGGGGGATCTACAATGAGCAGTTCTTC.

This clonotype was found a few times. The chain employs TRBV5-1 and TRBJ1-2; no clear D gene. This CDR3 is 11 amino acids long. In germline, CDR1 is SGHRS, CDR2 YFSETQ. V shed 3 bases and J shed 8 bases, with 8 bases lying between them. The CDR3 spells CASSSGEGYTF. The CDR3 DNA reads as TGCGCCAGCAGCTCCGGGGAGGGCTACACCTTC. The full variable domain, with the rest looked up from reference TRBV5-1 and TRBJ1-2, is KAGVTQTPRYLIKTRGQQVTLSCSPISGHRSVSWYQQTPGQGLQFLFEYFSETQRNKGNFPGRFSGRQFSNSRSEMNVSTLELGDSALYLCASSSGEGYTFGSGTRLTVV.

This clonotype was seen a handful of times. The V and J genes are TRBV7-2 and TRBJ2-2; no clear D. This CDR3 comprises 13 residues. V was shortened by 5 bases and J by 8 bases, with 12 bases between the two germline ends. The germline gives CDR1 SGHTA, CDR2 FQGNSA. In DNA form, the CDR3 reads TGTGCCAGCAGCCCTGCGAAATCTGGGGAGCTGTTTTTT. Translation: CASSPAKSGELFF.

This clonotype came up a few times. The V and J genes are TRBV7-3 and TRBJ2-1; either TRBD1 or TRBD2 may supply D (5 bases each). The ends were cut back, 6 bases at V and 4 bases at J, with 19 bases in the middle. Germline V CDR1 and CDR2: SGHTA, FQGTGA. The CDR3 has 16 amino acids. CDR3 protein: CASSITPGRQYNEQFF. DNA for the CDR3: TGTGCCAGCAGTATTACCCCGGGACGTCAATACAATGAGCAGTTCTTC.

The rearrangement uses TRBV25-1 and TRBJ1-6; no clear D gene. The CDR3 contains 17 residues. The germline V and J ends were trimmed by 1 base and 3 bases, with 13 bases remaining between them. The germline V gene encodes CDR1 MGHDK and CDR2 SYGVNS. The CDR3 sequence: CASSEFGFLNYNSPLHF. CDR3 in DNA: TGTGCCAGCAGTGAATTTGGTTTCCTCAACTATAATTCACCCCTCCACTTT.

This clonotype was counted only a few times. The CDR3 reads CASSNQGANSANEKLFF. CDR3 coding DNA: TGCGCCAGCAGCAACCAGGGGGCTAACTCGGCTAATGAAAAACTGTTTTTT. The chain combines TRBV10-2 with TRBJ1-4; the match to TRBD1 covers 8 bases. Germline V gene sequence: CDR1 WSHSY, CDR2 SAAADI. V shed 6 bases, J shed 3 bases, and the junction held 12 bases outside the gene matches. CDR3 length: 17 amino acids.

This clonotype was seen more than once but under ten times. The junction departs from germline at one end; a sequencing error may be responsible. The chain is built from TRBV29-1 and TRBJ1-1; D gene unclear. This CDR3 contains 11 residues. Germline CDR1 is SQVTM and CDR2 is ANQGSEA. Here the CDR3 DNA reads TGCAGCGTTGAAAAGGTCCGGGAGGAGAGCTTT. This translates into CSVEKVREESF.

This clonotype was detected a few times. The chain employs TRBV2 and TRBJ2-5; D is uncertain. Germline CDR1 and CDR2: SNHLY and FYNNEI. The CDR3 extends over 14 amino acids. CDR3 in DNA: TGTGCAGTGGCGTTCACCGGCACTGGGGAGACCCAGTACTTC. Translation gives CAVAFTGTGETQYF.

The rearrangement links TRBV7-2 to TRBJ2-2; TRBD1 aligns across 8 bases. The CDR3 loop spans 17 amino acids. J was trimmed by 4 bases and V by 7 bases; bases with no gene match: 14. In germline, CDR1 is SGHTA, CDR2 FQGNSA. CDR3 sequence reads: CASIPGQDPLSTGELFF. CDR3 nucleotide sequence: TGTGCCAGCATTCCGGGACAGGATCCCTTGTCCACCGGGGAGCTGTTTTTT.

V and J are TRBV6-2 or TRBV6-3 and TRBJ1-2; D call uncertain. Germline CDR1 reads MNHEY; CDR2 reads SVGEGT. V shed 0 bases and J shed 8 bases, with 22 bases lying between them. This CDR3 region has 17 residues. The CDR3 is CASSYSMVLYGARGYTF. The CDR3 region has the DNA TGTGCCAGCAGTTACTCGATGGTATTGTACGGCGCTCGGGGCTACACCTTC.

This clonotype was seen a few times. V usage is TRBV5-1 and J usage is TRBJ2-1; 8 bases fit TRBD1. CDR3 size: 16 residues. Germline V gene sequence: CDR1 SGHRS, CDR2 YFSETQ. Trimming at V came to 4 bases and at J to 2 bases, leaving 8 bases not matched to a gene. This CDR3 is CASSLPTGAAYNEQFF. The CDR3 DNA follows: TGCGCCAGCAGCCTACCGACAGGGGCGGCCTACAATGAGCAGTTCTTC.

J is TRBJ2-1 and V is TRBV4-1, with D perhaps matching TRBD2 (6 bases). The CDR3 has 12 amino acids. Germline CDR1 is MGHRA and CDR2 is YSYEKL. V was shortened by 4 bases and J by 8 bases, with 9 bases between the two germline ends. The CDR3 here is CASSRRGDEQFF. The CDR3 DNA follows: TGCGCCAGCAGCCGGCGGGGCGATGAGCAGTTCTTC.

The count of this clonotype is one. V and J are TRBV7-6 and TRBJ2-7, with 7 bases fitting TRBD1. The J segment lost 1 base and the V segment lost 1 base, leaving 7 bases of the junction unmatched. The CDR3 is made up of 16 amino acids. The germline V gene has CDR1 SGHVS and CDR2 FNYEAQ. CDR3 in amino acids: CASSLDFGTASYEQYF. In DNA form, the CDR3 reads TGTGCCAGCAGCTTAGATTTTGGGACAGCTTCCTACGAGCAGTACTTC.

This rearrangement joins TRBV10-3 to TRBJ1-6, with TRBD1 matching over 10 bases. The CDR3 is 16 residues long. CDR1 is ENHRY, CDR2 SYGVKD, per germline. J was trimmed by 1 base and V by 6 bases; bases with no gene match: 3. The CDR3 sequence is CAIRTGGESYNSPLHF. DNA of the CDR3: TGTGCCATCAGGACAGGGGGCGAGTCCTATAATTCACCCCTCCACTTT.

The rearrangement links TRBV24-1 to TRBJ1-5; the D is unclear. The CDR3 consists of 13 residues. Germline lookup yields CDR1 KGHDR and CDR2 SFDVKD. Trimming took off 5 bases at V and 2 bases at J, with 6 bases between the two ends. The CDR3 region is CATSGQGNQPQHF. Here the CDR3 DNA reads TGTGCCACCAGTGGCCAGGGCAATCAGCCCCAGCATTTT.

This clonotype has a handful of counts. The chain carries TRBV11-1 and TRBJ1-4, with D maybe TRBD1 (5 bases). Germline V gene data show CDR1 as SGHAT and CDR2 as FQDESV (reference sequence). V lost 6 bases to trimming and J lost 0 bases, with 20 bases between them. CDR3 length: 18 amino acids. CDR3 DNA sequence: TGTGCCAGCAGTTGGCGTTCGGGGCCTTCCGCAACTAATGAAAAACTGTTTTTT. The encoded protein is CASSWRSGPSATNEKLFF.

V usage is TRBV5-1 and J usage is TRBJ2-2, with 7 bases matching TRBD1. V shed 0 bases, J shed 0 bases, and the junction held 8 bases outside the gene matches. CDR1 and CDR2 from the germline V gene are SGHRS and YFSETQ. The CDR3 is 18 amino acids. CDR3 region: CASSLARLDRPNTGELFF. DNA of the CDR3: TGCGCCAGCAGCTTGGCCCGACTGGACAGGCCGAACACCGGGGAGCTGTTTTTT.

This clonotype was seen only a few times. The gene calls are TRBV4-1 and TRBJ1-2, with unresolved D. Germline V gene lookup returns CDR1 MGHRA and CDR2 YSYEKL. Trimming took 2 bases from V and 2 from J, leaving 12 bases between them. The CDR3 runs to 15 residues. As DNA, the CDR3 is TGCGCCAGCAGCCAACCCCCGAGACCGAACTATGGCTACACCTTC. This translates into CASSQPPRPNYGYTF.

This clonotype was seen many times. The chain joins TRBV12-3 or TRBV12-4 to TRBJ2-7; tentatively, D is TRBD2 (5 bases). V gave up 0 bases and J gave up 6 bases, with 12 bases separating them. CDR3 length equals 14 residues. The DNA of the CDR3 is TGTGCCAGCAGTTTAGCGGGAGCGGCGGGCGAGCAGTACTTC. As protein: CASSLAGAAGEQYF.

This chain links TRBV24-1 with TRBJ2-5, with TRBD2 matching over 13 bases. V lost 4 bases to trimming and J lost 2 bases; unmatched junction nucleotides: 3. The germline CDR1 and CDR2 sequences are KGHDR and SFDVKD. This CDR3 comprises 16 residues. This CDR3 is CATSDPTSGGQETQYF. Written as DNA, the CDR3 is TGTGCCACCAGTGACCCGACTAGCGGGGGGCAAGAGACCCAGTACTTC.

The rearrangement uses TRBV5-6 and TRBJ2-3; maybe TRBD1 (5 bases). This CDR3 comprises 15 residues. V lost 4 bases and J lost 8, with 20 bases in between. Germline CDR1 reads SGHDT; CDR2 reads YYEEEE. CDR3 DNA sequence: TGTGCCAGCAGCCCGAACCCGACAGTGGGCAGTACGCAGTATTTT. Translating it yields CASSPNPTVGSTQYF.

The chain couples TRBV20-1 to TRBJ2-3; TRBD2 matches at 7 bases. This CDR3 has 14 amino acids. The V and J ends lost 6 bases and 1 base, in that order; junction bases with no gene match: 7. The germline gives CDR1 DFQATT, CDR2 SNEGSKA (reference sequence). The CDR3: CSAFSGGRTDTQYF. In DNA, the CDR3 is TGCAGTGCCTTTTCGGGGGGTCGCACAGATACGCAGTATTTT.

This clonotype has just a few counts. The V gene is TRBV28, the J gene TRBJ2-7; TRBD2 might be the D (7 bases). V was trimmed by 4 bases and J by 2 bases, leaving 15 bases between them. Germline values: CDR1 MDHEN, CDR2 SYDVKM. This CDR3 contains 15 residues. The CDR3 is CASSSTGGITYEQYF. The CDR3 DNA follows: TGTGCCAGCAGTTCCACGGGGGGCATAACCTACGAGCAGTACTTC. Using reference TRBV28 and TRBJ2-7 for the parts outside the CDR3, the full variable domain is DVKVTQSSRYLVKRTGEKVFLECVQDMDHENMFWYRQDPGLGLRLIYFSYDVKMKEKGDIPEGYSVSREKKERFSLILESASTNQTSMYLCASSSTGGITYEQYFGPGTRLTVT.

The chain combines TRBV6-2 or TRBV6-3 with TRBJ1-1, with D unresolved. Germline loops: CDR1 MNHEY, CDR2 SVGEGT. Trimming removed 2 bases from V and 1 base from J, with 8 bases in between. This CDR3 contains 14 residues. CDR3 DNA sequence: TGTGCCAGCAGTTACGCAGGCGGGAACACTGAAGCTTTCTTT. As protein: CASSYAGGNTEAFF.